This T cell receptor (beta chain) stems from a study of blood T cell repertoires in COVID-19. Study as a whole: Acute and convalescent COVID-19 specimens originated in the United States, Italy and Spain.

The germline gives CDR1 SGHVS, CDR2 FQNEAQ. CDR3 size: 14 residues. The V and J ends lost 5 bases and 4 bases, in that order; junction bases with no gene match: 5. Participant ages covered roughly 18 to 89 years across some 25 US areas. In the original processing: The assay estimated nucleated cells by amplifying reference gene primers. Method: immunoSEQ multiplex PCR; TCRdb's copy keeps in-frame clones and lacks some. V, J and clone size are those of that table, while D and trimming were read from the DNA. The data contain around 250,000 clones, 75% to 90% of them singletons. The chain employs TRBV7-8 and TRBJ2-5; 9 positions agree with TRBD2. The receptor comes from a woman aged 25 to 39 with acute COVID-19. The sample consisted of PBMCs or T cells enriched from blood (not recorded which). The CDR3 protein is CASSSSLAGETQYF. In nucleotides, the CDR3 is TGTGCCAGCAGCAGCTCACTAGCGGGAGAGACCCAGTACTTC.